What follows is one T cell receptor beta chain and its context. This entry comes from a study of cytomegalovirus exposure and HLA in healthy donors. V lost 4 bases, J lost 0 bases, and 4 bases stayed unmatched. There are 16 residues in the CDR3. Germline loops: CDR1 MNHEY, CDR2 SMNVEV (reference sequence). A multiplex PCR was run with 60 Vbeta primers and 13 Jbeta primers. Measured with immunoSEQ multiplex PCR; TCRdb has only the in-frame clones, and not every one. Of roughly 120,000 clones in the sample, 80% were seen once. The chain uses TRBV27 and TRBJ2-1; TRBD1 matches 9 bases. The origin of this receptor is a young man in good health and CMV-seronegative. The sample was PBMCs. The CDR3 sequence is CASSSWTGVSYNEQFF. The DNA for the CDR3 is TGTGCCAGCAGTTCCTGGACAGGGGTCTCCTACAATGAGCAGTTCTTC.